This T cell receptor beta chain was documented in a study of blood T cell repertoires in COVID-19. CDR1 is KGHDR and CDR2 is SFDVKD in the germline V gene. V was pared by 5 bases and J by 2 bases, with 8 bases between. The CDR3 runs 14 residues. Repertoires were generated with immunoSEQ multiplex PCR, while TCRdb's copy carries only in-frame clones and drops some. The table lists around 210,000 clones, 86% of them singletons. Sequencing used peripheral blood. This sequence originates from a woman between 65 and 79 years old with acute or convalescent COVID-19. The chain combines TRBV24-1 with TRBJ2-2; D gene unclear. The CDR3 is CATSVAANTGELFF. The CDR3 nucleotides read TGTGCCACCAGTGTGGCGGCTAACACCGGGGAGCTGTTTTTT.